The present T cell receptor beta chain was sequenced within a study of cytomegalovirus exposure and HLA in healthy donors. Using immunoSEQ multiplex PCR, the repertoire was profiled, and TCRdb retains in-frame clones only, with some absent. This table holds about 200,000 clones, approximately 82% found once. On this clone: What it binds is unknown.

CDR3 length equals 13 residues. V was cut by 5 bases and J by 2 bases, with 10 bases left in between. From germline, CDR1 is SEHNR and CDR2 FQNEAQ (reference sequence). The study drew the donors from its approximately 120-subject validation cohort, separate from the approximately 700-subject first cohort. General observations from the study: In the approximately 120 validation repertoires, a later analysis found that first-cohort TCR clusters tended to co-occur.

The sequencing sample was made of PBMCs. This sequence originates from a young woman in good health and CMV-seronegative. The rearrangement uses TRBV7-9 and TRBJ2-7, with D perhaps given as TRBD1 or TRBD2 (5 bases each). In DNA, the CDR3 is TGTGCCAGCAGCCCCAAGGGACCCTACGAGCAGTACTTC. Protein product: CASSPKGPYEQYF. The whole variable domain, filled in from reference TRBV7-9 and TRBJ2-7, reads DTGVSQNPRHKITKRGQNVTFRCDPISEHNRLYWYRQTLGQGPEFLTYFQNEAQLEKSRLLSDRFSAERPKGSFSTLEIQRTEQGDSAMYLCASSPKGPYEQYFGPGTRLTVT.